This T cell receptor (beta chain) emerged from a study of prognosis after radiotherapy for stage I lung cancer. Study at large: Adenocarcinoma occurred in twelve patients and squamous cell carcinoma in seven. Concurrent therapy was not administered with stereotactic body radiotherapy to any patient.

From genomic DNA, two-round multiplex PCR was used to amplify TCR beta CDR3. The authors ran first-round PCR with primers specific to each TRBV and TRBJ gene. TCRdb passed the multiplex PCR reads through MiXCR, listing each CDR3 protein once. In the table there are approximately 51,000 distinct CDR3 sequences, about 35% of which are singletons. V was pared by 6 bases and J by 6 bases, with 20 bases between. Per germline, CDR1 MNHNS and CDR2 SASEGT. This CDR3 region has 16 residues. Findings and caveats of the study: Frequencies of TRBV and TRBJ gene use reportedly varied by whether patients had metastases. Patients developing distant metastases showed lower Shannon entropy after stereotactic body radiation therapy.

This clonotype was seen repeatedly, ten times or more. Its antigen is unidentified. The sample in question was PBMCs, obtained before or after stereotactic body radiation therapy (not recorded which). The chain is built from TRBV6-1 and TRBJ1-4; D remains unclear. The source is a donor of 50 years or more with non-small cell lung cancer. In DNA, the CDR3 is TGTGCCAGCAGCTCCCGTATTGGTCTGGAAGATGAAAAACTGTTTTTT. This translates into CASSSRIGLEDEKLFF.